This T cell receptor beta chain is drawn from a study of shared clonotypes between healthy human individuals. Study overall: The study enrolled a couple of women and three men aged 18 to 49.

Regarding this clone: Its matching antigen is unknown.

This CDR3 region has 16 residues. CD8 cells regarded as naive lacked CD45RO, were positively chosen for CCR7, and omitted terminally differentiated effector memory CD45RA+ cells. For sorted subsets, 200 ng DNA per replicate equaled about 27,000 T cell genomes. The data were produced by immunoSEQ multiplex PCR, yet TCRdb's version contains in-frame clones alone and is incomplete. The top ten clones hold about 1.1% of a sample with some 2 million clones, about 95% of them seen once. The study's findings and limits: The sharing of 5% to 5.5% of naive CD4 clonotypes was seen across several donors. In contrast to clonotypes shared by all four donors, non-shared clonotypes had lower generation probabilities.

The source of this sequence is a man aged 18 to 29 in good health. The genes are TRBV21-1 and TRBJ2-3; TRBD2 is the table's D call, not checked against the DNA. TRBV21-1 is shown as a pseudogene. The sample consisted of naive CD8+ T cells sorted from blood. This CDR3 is CASSREGGGRSDTQYF. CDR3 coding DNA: TGTGCCAGCAGCAGAGAGGGCGGGGGACGGTCAGATACGCAGTATTTT.